This is a list of T cell receptor beta chains from one sample in a study of T cell repertoires in cytomegalovirus infection. TCRdb re-analysed the reads in MiXCR, keeping a single row per CDR3 protein. The sample has about 150,000 distinct CDR3 sequences, around 20% seen once. Sequenced input: PBMCs. The receptors shown here come from a human donor in good health (CMV status not recorded). Some clones in this sample may be carry-over from other donors' samples. The CDR3 runs from the conserved cysteine through the conserved F or W. D genes are given only for firm matches. Only part of the rows carry a size: once, few, many, or a class if the clone is expanded.

cdr3_nt cdr3_aa cdr3_length clone_size j_call v_call d_call
TGTGCCAGCAGTTATCTGACAGGTTCCGGCTACACCTTC CASSYLTGSGYTF 13 . TRBJ1-2 TRBV12-3/TRBV12-4 .
TGTGCCAGCAGCTTAAACCGGGACAGCTCCTACGAGCAGTACTTC CASSLNRDSSYEQYF 15 few TRBJ2-7 TRBV11-2 TRBD1
TGTGCCAGCAGCCAACCGATAGCGGGGTCATACGAGCAGTACTTC CASSQPIAGSYEQYF 15 many TRBJ2-7 TRBV11-2 TRBD2
TGTGCCAGCAGCTTCATAGCAGATACGCAGTATTTT CASSFIADTQYF 12 many TRBJ2-3 TRBV7-2 .
TGTGCCAGCAGCAACCTGTTAGCGGGGGTTAGCACAGATACGCAGTATTTT CASSNLLAGVSTDTQYF 17 many TRBJ2-3 TRBV7-9 TRBD2
TGTGCCACCCTGACTAGCGGGGGCGAGCAAGAGACCCAGTACTTC CATLTSGGEQETQYF 15 . TRBJ2-5 TRBV28 TRBD2
TGTGCCAGCAGCTTCCCGTTCCAGGGCCCAGAGACCCAGTACTTC CASSFPFQGPETQYF 15 few TRBJ2-5 TRBV7-2 .
TGTGCCAGCAGCTTAGACGACCCCGGGAAACTGTTTTTT CASSLDDPGKLFF 13 many TRBJ1-4 TRBV7-8 .
TGTGCCAGCAGGGACACGGGACCTAACTATGGCTACACCTTC CASRDTGPNYGYTF 14 . TRBJ1-2 TRBV27 .
TGTGCCAGCAGCTGGGACACCCAGAATTCACCCCTCCACTTT CASSWDTQNSPLHF 14 few TRBJ1-6 TRBV5-4 .
TGTGCCAGCAGCTTAAATTGGAGCCCAGAGACCCAGTACTTC CASSLNWSPETQYF 14 many TRBJ2-5 TRBV7-2 .
TGTGCCAGCAGCTTAGAAAGGAATTCACCCCTCCACTTT CASSLERNSPLHF 13 many TRBJ1-6 TRBV7-2 .
TGTGCCAGCAGTTATCTGGAGACCCAGTACTTC CASSYLETQYF 11 . TRBJ2-5 TRBV12-3/TRBV12-4 .
TGCAGCGCCGGCGACAGGGAGCGTCAGTATGGCTACACCTTC CSAGDRERQYGYTF 14 . TRBJ1-2 TRBV29-1 TRBD1
TGTGCCAGCAGCTTAGCTGTGGCCCTGAGCGGCGAGCAGTACTTC CASSLAVALSGEQYF 15 many TRBJ2-7 TRBV7-2 .
TGTGCCACCAGGCCGGATGCTCGAGAGACCCAGTACTTC CATRPDARETQYF 13 . TRBJ2-5 TRBV15 .
TGCAGCGTGGGACTAGCGGACGCCAGAAGCACAGATACGCAGTATTTT CSVGLADARSTDTQYF 16 few TRBJ2-3 TRBV29-1 TRBD2
TGTGCCAGCACCGAGTCGAGGGCTGGGGCCAACGTCCTGACTTTC CASTESRAGANVLTF 15 . TRBJ2-6 TRBV12-3/TRBV12-4 .